The rows below give T cell receptor beta chains drawn from one sample of a study of T cell responses to AZD1222 COVID-19 vaccine. Repertoires were generated with immunoSEQ multiplex PCR, while TCRdb's copy carries only in-frame clones and drops some. The data hold fewer than 250,000 clones, with 80% to 95% observed a single time. The sample consisted of peripheral blood, taken on day 0 of AZD1222 vaccination. The source is an adult in good health. Each CDR3 is given with its conserved first and last residue. Each record gives: J gene, D gene, V gene, clone size, CDR3 DNA, CDR3 protein. A D gene is named only where the DNA matches it firmly. Only some rows state a clone size, as once, few, many or a class for expanded clones.

TRBJ2-2	-	TRBV6-5	-	TGTGCCAGCAGTTACTCGCGGCCGAACACCGGGGAGCTGTTTTTT	CASSYSRPNTGELFF
TRBJ1-3	-	TRBV27	-	TGTGCCAGCAGTTCCTTCTCCTCTGGAAACACCATATATTTT	CASSSFSSGNTIYF
TRBJ1-5	-	TRBV6-5	-	TGTGCCAGCGCCGGGGGGGCGACGGGCCAGCCCCAGCATTTT	CASAGGATGQPQHF
TRBJ2-2	TRBD1	TRBV6-5	-	TGTGCCAGCAGCCAGGGGGCGGGGGAGCTGTTTTTT	CASSQGAGELFF
TRBJ2-7	-	TRBV6-5	-	TGTGCCAGCAAGATCGACAGGTCTACCTACGAGCAGTACTTC	CASKIDRSTYEQYF
TRBJ1-5	TRBD1	TRBV7-2	-	TGTGCCAGCGGGGCAGGGGGGACAAGGCAAGATCAGCCCCAGCATTTT	CASGAGGTRQDQPQHF
TRBJ2-5	-	TRBV11-3	-	TGTGCCAGCACCGGGACGGTAGAGACCCAGTACTTC	CASTGTVETQYF
TRBJ1-1	-	TRBV5-1	-	TGCGCCAGCAGCCCTGGCCCCGGCGGTGCGGCTGAAGCTTTCTTT	CASSPGPGGAAEAFF
TRBJ2-5	-	TRBV15	-	TGTGCCACCAGCGCTTTGGATGCGCGAGAGACCCAGTACTTC	CATSALDARETQYF
TRBJ1-2	TRBD1	TRBV6-5	-	TGTGCCAGCATCCCGACAGGGTTAGGTGGCTACACCTTC	CASIPTGLGGYTF
TRBJ2-1	TRBD1	TRBV29-1	-	TGCAGCGTTGAAGCCGACAGGGGGCAGTACAATGAGCAGTTCTTC	CSVEADRGQYNEQFF
TRBJ2-2	TRBD2	TRBV6-4	-	TGTGCCAGCAGAGGACTAGCTGAAACCGGGGAGCTGTTTTTT	CASRGLAETGELFF
TRBJ2-7	TRBD1	TRBV10-3	-	TGTGCCATCAAAGGACAGGGGAGCTACGAGCAGTACTTC	CAIKGQGSYEQYF
TRBJ2-3	-	TRBV6-5	-	TGTGCCAGCAGTCGAAGGGACACAGATACGCAGTATTTT	CASSRRDTDTQYF
TRBJ1-2	-	TRBV7-9	-	TGTGCCAGCAGCCTCCCCGCAGGGATGTATGGCTACACCTTC	CASSLPAGMYGYTF
TRBJ1-1	-	TRBV2	-	TGTGCCAGCAGTGAAGGAAGGGCTGAAGCTTTCTTT	CASSEGRAEAFF
TRBJ1-2	TRBD1	TRBV3-1/TRBV3-2	-	TGTGCCAGCAGCCAAGGAAACAGGGGCTATGGCTACACCTTC	CASSQGNRGYGYTF
TRBJ1-2	-	TRBV19	-	TGTGCCAGTATCCCCTACGGCGAGACCTATGGCTACACCTTC	CASIPYGETYGYTF
TRBJ1-5	-	TRBV19	-	TGTGCCAGTAGGAGTTGGGGGGCCGGCAATCAGCCCCAGCATTTT	CASRSWGAGNQPQHF
TRBJ2-7	TRBD1	TRBV6-6	-	TGTGCCAGCAGTTACGGGGACAGTCCGTCCGACGAGCAGTACTTC	CASSYGDSPSDEQYF
TRBJ1-2	TRBD1	TRBV5-6	-	TGTGCCAGCAGCTTGGCACCAGGGGGCGACCTTGGCTACACCTTC	CASSLAPGGDLGYTF
TRBJ1-2	-	TRBV28	-	TGTGCCAGCAGTTTAGCACAGAACTATGGCTACACCTTC	CASSLAQNYGYTF
TRBJ1-1	TRBD1	TRBV7-8	-	TGTGCCAGCAGCCCCCGGGTACTGGGACAGGGGATTGCTGAAGCTTTCTTT	CASSPRVLGQGIAEAFF
TRBJ2-7	-	TRBV6-6	-	TGTGCCAGCAGTTACTCGATGGTAGGGGTCCGGGACTTC	CASSYSMVGVRDF
TRBJ1-1	TRBD1	TRBV6-6	-	TGTGCCAGCATTTTTGACAGGGCGGCCACTGAAGCTTTCTTT	CASIFDRAATEAFF
TRBJ2-1	TRBD1	TRBV27	-	TGTGCCAGCCGACAGGGGAGAACCTACAATGAGCAGTTCTTC	CASRQGRTYNEQFF
TRBJ2-7	TRBD2	TRBV7-3	few	TGTGCCAGCAGCTTAAACCGGGGGGCCTACGAGCAGTACTTC	CASSLNRGAYEQYF
TRBJ1-5	-	TRBV4-1	once	TGCGCCAGCAGCCTTAGACGGGGCCTCAATCAGCCCCAGCATTTT	CASSLRRGLNQPQHF
TRBJ1-1	TRBD1	TRBV19	-	TGTGCCAGTAGCTTACAGGGGTCCTTGAACACTGAAGCTTTCTTT	CASSLQGSLNTEAFF
TRBJ1-4	-	TRBV4-3	-	TGCGCCAGCAGCCAGGGACTGACTGAAAAACTGTTTTTT	CASSQGLTEKLFF
TRBJ1-1	-	TRBV19	-	TGTGCCAGTCAGGCGAGGGGCGGAGATGAAGCTTTCTTT	CASQARGGDEAFF
TRBJ1-2	-	TRBV6-2/TRBV6-3	few	TGTGCCAGCAGTGACGGGGATGGCTACACCTTC	CASSDGDGYTF
TRBJ1-6	TRBD1	TRBV7-2	-	TGTGCCAGCAGCCCCACCACCGGGACAGTCAATTCACCCCTCCACTTT	CASSPTTGTVNSPLHF
TRBJ1-6	-	TRBV27	-	TGTGCCAGCAGTTTTGGCACCTTGGGTAATTCACCCCTCCACTTT	CASSFGTLGNSPLHF
TRBJ1-6	-	TRBV7-2	-	TGTGCCAGCAGCTTAAACTCTTCACCCCTCCACTTT	CASSLNSSPLHF
TRBJ2-7	TRBD1	TRBV6-1	once	TGTGCCAGCAGTGATCCGGGACAGGGGGGCGACGAGCGGTACTTC	CASSDPGQGGDERYF
TRBJ1-5	-	TRBV18	-	TGTGCCAGCTCACCTCTTCCCAATCAGCCCCAGCATTTT	CASSPLPNQPQHF
TRBJ1-4	-	TRBV27	-	TGTGCCAGCAGTAAGGGACTGGTGAATGAAAAACTGTTTTTT	CASSKGLVNEKLFF
TRBJ2-1	-	TRBV7-3	-	TGTGCCAGCAGGAGGGGTGGGACATCATCCTACAATGAGCAGTTCTTC	CASRRGGTSSYNEQFF
TRBJ2-1	TRBD2	TRBV10-3	-	TGTGCCGCACACGGGACTAGCGGGGGGAACAATGAGCAGTTCTTC	CAAHGTSGGNNEQFF
TRBJ1-5	TRBD1	TRBV27	few	TGTGCCAGCAGTTGGACAGGGGGGAATCAGCCCCAGCATTTT	CASSWTGGNQPQHF
TRBJ2-7	-	TRBV19	-	TGTGCCAGTAGTATAGCCTTCGGACAAACGTCCTCCTACGAGCAGTACTTC	CASSIAFGQTSSYEQYF
TRBJ1-1	TRBD1	TRBV7-2	-	TGTGCCAGCAGCTTTGATCGACAGGGTGAAGCTTTCTTT	CASSFDRQGEAFF
TRBJ1-5	-	TRBV21-1	-	TGTGCCAGCAGCAAGGGTGGGGACAGAAAATGCAATCAGCCCCAGCATTTT	CASSKGGDRKCNQPQHF
TRBJ2-7	-	TRBV7-9	-	TGTGCCAGCAGCTCCTCAGGGTTCGAGCAGTACTTC	CASSSSGFEQYF
TRBJ2-7	-	TRBV7-9	-	TGTGCCAGCAGCGCCCCCGGGACTGGAAGCTCCTACGAGCAGTACTTC	CASSAPGTGSSYEQYF
TRBJ1-2	TRBD1	TRBV28	-	TGTGCCAGCTTCACCGGGACAGGGGGCGCACACTATGGCTACACCTTC	CASFTGTGGAHYGYTF
TRBJ2-2	-	TRBV2	-	TGTGCCAGCAGCCTACAGGTCGGGGAGCTGTTTTTT	CASSLQVGELFF
TRBJ1-2	-	TRBV2	-	TGTGCCAGCAACAACCAACCGACGGGAGCTAACTATGGCTACACCTTC	CASNNQPTGANYGYTF
TRBJ1-2	-	TRBV7-8	once	TGTGCCAGCAGCTCCCGGGGGGACGGGCGCTCCTATGGCTACACCTTC	CASSSRGDGRSYGYTF
TRBJ1-1	-	TRBV28	-	TGTGCCAGCAGTTCCCTTCGGACAGTTTTGAACACTGAAGCTTTCTTT	CASSSLRTVLNTEAFF